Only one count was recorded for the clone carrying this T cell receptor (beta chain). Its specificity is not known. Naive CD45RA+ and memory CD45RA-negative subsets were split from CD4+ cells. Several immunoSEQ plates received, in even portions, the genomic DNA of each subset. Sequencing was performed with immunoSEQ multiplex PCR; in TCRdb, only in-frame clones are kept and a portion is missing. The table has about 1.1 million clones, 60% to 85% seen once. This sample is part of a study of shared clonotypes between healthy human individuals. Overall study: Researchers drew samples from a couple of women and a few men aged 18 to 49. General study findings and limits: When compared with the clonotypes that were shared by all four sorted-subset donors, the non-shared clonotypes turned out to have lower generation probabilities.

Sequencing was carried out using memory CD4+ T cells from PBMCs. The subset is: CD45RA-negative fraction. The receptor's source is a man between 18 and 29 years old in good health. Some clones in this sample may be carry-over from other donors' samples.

In DNA form, the CDR3 reads TGTGCCAGCAGTGTCGAACTCACCGGGGAGCTGTTTTTT. Protein product: CASSVELTGELFF. The rearrangement uses TRBV2 and TRBJ2-2, with unresolved D. This CDR3 has 13 residues. Trimming stripped 4 bases from V and 4 bases from J, with 7 bases between. Germline-derived CDR1 and CDR2 are SNHLY and FYNNEI.